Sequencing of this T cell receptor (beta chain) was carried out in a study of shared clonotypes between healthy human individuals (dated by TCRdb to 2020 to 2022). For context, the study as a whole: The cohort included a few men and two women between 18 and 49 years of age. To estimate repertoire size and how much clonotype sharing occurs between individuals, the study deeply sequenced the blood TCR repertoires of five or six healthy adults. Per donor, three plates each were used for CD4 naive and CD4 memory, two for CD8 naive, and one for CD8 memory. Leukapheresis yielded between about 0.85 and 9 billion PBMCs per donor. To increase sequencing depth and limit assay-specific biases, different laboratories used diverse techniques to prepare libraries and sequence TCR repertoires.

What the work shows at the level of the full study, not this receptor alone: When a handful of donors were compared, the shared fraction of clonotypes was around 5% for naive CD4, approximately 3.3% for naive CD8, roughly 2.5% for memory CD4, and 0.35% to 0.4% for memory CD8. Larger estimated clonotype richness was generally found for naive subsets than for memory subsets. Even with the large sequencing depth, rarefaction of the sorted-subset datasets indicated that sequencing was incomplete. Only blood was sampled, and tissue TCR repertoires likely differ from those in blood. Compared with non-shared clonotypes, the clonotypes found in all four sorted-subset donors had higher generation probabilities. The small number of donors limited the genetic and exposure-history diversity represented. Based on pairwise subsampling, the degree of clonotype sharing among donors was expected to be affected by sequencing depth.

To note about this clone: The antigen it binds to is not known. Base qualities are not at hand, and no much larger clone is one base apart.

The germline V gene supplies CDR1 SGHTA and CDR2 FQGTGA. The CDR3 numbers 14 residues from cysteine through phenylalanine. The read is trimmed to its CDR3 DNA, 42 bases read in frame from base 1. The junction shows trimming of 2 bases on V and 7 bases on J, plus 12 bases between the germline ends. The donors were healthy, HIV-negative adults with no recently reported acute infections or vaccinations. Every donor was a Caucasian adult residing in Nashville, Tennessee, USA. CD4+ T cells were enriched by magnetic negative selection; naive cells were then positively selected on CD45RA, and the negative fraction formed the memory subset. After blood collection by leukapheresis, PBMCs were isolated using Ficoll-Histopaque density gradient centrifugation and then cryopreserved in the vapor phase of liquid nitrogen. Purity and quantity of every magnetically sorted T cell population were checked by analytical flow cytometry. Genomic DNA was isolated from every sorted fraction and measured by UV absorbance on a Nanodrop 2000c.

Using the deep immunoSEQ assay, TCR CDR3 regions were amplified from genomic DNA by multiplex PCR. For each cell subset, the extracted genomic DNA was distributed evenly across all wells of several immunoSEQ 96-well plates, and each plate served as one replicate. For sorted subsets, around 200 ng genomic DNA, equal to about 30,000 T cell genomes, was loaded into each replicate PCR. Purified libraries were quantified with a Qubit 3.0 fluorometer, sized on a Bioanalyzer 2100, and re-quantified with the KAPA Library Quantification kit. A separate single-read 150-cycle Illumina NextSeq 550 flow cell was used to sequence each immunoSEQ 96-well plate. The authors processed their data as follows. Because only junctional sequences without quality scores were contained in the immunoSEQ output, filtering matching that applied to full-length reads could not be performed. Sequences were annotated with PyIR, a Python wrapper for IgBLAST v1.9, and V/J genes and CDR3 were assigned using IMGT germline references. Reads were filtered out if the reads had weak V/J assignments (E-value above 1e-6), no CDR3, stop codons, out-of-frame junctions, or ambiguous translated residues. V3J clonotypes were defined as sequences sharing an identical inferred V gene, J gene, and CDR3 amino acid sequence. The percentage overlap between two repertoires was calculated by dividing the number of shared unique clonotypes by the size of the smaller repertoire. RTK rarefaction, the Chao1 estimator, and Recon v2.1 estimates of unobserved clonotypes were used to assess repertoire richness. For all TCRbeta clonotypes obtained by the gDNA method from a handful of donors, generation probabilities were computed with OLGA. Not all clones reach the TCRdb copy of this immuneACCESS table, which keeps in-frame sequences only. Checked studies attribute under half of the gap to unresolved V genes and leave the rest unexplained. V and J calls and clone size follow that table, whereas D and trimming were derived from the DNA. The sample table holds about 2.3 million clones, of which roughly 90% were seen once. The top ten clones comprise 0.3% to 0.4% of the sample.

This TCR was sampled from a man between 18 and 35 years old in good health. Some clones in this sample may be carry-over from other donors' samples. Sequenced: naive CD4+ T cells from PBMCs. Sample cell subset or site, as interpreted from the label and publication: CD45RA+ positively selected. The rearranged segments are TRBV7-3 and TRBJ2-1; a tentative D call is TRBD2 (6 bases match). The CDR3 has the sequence CASSLGGSMNEQFF. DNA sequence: TGTGCCAGCAGCTTAGGGGGGAGTATGAATGAGCAGTTCTTC. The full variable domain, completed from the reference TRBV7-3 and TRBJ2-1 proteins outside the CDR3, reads GAGVSQTPSNKVTEKGKYVELRCDPISGHTALYWYRQSLGQGPEFLIYFQGTGAADDSGLPNDRFFAVRPEGSVSTLKIQRTERGDSAVYLCASSLGGSMNEQFFGPGTRLTVL.